Included here is one T cell receptor (beta chain) sequence, with context. Method: immunoSEQ multiplex PCR; TCRdb's copy keeps in-frame clones and lacks some. The repertoire holds 58,000 or so clones, with 80% to 95% as singletons. Germline values: CDR1 SGHDT, CDR2 YYEEEE. The CDR3 loop spans 17 amino acids. Trimming removed 1 base from V and 4 bases from J; junction bases left unmatched: 8. This entry belongs to a study of T cell changes during pregnancy in multiple sclerosis. This chain links TRBV5-6 with TRBJ2-5; 12 nucleotides align to TRBD2. The sequence derives from a female donor with multiple sclerosis, enrolled in a pregnancy study. This specimen consisted of CD4+ T cells from peripheral blood mononuclear cells, obtained in the third trimester of pregnancy. The CDR3 nucleotides read TGTGCCAGCAGCTTGAGGACTAGCGGGGCCCGGGGAGAGACCCAGTACTTC. This sequence encodes CASSLRTSGARGETQYF.